This TCR beta chain was sequenced in a study of identical twins. Via MiXCR, TCRdb re-called the 5' RACE reads, giving one row per CDR3 protein. The sample shows some 1,600,000 distinct CDR3 sequences, more than 30% of them seen only once. This TCR derives from a newborn girl in good health. Input material: cord blood.

CDR3 loop: CSALRGTSGDTQYF. For the CDR3, the DNA is TGCAGTGCTCTTAGGGGGACCTCTGGAGATACGCAGTATTTT. The rearrangement uses TRBV20-1 and TRBJ2-3; D is possibly TRBD1 (6 bases). From germline, CDR1 is DFQATT and CDR2 SNEGSKA (reference sequence). The CDR3 has 14 residues. Deletions cut 5 bases from V and 5 bases from J, with 17 bases between.